Listed here are 14 T cell receptor beta chains from one sample, sequenced in a study of T cells in Graves' hyperthyroidism and ophthalmopathy. Amplification of TCR beta CDR3 regions was performed using RNA transcripts as template. An initial round of RT-PCR targeting the TCR CDR3 relied on the HTBI primer set. Via MiXCR, TCRdb re-called the multiplex PCR reads, giving one row per CDR3 protein. The repertoire holds over 650,000 distinct CDR3 sequences, with around 15% as singletons. Sequencing input: blood. All receptors come from a man younger than 35 with Graves' hyperthyroidism.

This clonotype came up many times. The chain uses TRBV3-1 and TRBJ2-1; 7 bases fit TRBD2. Trimming cost V 3 bases and J 1 base; bases outside gene matches: 0. The CDR3 runs to 14 residues. Germline CDR1 is LGHDT and CDR2 is YNNKEL (reference sequence). CDR3 nucleotides: TGTGCCAGCAGCCAGGGGGGGTCCTACAATGAGCAGTTCTTC. It is translated as CASSQGGSYNEQFF.

The rearrangement links TRBV28 to TRBJ1-4; 8 bases agree with TRBD1. The length of the CDR3 is 16 residues. Germline CDR1 MDHEN, CDR2 SYDVKM. J lost 8 bases, V lost 6 bases, and 14 bases had no gene match. DNA of the CDR3: TGTGCCAGCAGCACAAGATACAGGGGGTTTAGAGAAAAACTGTTTTTT. This gives the protein CASSTRYRGFREKLFF.

This clonotype was seen many times. This chain connects TRBV20-1 to TRBJ1-1, with D possibly TRBD1 on 5 matching bases. Trimming cost V 5 bases and J 0 bases, with 13 bases left between them. The CDR3 sequence is 14 residues long. Germline CDR1 is DFQATT and CDR2 is SNEGSKA (reference sequence). This CDR3 reads CSALAGILNTEAFF. In DNA, the CDR3 is TGCAGTGCTTTAGCAGGGATCCTGAACACTGAAGCTTTCTTT.

This clonotype was recorded at least ten times. The chain combines TRBV12-3 or TRBV12-4 with TRBJ2-7, with D possibly TRBD2 on 6 matching bases. V gave up 4 bases and J gave up 3 bases, with 10 bases separating them. This CDR3 spans 13 amino acids. In DNA form, the CDR3 reads TGTGCCAGCAGTTCGGGGGTAGGCTACGAGCAGTACTTC. Its translation is CASSSGVGYEQYF.

V is TRBV4-2 and J is TRBJ1-6; 10 bases are a match to TRBD1. V gave up 4 bases and J gave up 9 bases; unmatched junction bases: 6. The length of the CDR3 is 15 residues. Germline CDR1 LGHNA, CDR2 YNFKEQ. CDR3 protein: CASSLDDRGLSPLHF. The CDR3 DNA reads TGTGCCAGCAGCCTAGACGACAGGGGGCTTTCACCCCTCCACTTT.

This clonotype was detected only a few times. The chain employs TRBV6-1 and TRBJ2-7, with 7 bases that match TRBD1. This CDR3 contains 14 residues. J lost 2 bases, V lost 8 bases, and 9 bases had no gene match. Per the germline V gene, CDR1 is MNHNS and CDR2 is SASEGT. The CDR3 reads CASEDLDRPYEQYF. CDR3 DNA sequence: TGTGCCAGCGAGGATCTGGACAGGCCCTACGAGCAGTACTTC.

CDR3 sequence reads: CATTPRPVNEKLFF. The CDR3 DNA reads TGTGCCACCACGCCCAGACCCGTTAATGAAAAACTGTTTTTT. J is TRBJ1-4 and V is TRBV2; no reliable D call. The CDR3 has 14 residues. V was shortened by 10 bases and J by 4 bases, with 16 bases between the two germline ends. From germline, CDR1 is SNHLY and CDR2 FYNNEI.

This clonotype was observed at least ten times. V is TRBV28 and J is TRBJ1-1; 9 nucleotides line up with TRBD1. From germline, CDR1 is MDHEN and CDR2 SYDVKM. J gave up 11 bases and V 5 bases, and 12 bases lay outside the gene matches. CDR3 size: 14 residues. The CDR3 DNA reads TGTGCCAGCAGTCCACTCCTTACAGGGGGCGAGGCTTTCTTT. This codes for CASSPLLTGGEAFF.

There are a few counts of this clonotype. The rearrangement links TRBV5-1 to TRBJ2-5, with no clear D. The CDR3 sequence is 12 residues long. The V and J ends lost 2 bases and 5 bases respectively, with 7 bases between them. Germline V gives CDR1 SGHRS, CDR2 YFSETQ. CDR3 loop: CASSFESETQYF. CDR3 DNA: TGCGCCAGCAGCTTCGAATCGGAGACCCAGTACTTC. The entire variable domain, with the rest obtained from reference TRBV5-1 and TRBJ2-5, is as follows: KAGVTQTPRYLIKTRGQQVTLSCSPISGHRSVSWYQQTPGQGLQFLFEYFSETQRNKGNFPGRFSGRQFSNSRSEMNVSTLELGDSALYLCASSFESETQYFGPGTRLLVL.

Ten or more counts support this clonotype. V and J are TRBV18 and TRBJ2-2, with D unclear. This CDR3 is 15 amino acids long. Per germline, CDR1 KGHSH and CDR2 LQKENI. Trimming cost V 2 bases and J 0 bases, with 7 bases left between them. The DNA for the CDR3 is TGTGCCAGCTCACCAGGCGGACCGAACACCGGGGAGCTGTTTTTT. This gives the protein CASSPGGPNTGELFF. Full variable domain (remainder filled in from reference TRBV18 and TRBJ2-2): NAGVMQNPRHLVRRRGQEARLRCSPMKGHSHVYWYRQLPEEGLKFMVYLQKENIIDESGMPKERFSAEFPKEGPSILRIQQVVRGDSAAYFCASSPGGPNTGELFFGEGSRLTVL.

This clonotype was detected many times. The rearrangement links TRBV12-3 or TRBV12-4 to TRBJ2-7; the match to TRBD1 covers 9 bases. Losses at the gene ends were 6 bases for V and 2 bases for J; bases not matched to a gene: 5. This CDR3 is built from 14 residues. CDR3 protein: CASRGGTGTYEQYF. CDR3 nucleotides: TGTGCCAGCAGAGGTGGGACAGGGACCTACGAGCAGTACTTC.

V is TRBV6-2 or TRBV6-3 and J is TRBJ1-1; the D is unclear. The CDR3 runs 12 residues. V lost 6 bases to trimming and J lost 5 bases, with 10 bases between them. The germline V gene has CDR1 MNHEY and CDR2 SVGEGT. This CDR3 reads CASRDRRTEAFF. CDR3 nucleotides: TGTGCCAGCAGGGATCGGCGGACTGAAGCTTTCTTT.

This clonotype was picked up a small number of times. The rearrangement links TRBV19 to TRBJ1-1; D uncertain. Germline CDR1 and CDR2: LNHDA and SQIVND (reference sequence). CDR3 size: 14 residues. Deletions cut 3 bases from V and 0 bases from J, with 8 bases between. The CDR3, as DNA: TGTGCCAGTAGTATTGGGCATATGAACACTGAAGCTTTCTTT. Residues: CASSIGHMNTEAFF.

This clonotype was recorded many times. The genes are TRBV3-1 and TRBJ1-1; tentative D call: TRBD1 (6 bases). Germline V gene data show CDR1 as LGHDT and CDR2 as YNNKEL (reference sequence). This CDR3 region has 15 residues. With 4 bases removed from V and 3 bases from J, the gap between germline ends came to 15 bases. The CDR3 reads CASSPQGQQHTEAFF. As DNA, the CDR3 is TGTGCCAGCAGCCCCCAGGGACAACAGCACACTGAAGCTTTCTTT.